This T cell receptor beta chain was captured in a study of blood T cells in healthy people across ages. Study-wide results and limits: Naive T cell percentage showed a strong correlation with the diversity of TCR beta. For the donors, CMV status was unknown and possibly confounded expanded clonotype changes.

The donors, healthy Caucasians from Russia, were aged 6 to 90. A note on this clonotype: Its target is unknown.

Next came a second PCR, run for about 6 to 12 cycles, which used a sample-barcoded 5' primer along with a J-beta primer mix. TCRdb independently ran MiXCR on the 5' RACE reads; one entry per CDR3 protein. The sample records around 800,000 distinct CDR3 sequences, 62% being singletons. The V gene lost 0 bases and the J gene lost 9 bases, with 12 bases spanning the gap. This CDR3 region has 14 residues. Germline values: CDR1 MNHNS, CDR2 SASEGT. The rearrangement links TRBV6-1 to TRBJ2-4, with D maybe TRBD1 (6 bases). Specimen: blood. The TCR was taken from a man aged 25-45 years in good health. The CDR3 spells CASSEAAGGGIQYF. CDR3 bases: TGTGCCAGCAGTGAAGCGGCTGGGGGCGGCATTCAGTACTTC.